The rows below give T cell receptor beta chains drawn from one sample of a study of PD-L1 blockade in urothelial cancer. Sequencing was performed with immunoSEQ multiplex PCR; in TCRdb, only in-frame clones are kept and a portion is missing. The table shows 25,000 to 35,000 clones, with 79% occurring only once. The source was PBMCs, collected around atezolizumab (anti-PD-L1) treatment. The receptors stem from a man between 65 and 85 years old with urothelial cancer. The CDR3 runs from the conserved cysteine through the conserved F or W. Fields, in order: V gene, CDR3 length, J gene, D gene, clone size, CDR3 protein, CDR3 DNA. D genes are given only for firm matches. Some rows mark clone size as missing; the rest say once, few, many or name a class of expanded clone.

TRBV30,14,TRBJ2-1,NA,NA,CAWGQGTPGNEQFF,TGTGCCTGGGGTCAGGGTACTCCTGGCAATGAGCAGTTCTTC
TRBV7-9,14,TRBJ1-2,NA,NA,CASSSNPGGYGYTF,TGTGCCAGCAGCTCAAATCCGGGTGGCTATGGCTACACCTTC
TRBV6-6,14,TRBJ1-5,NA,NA,CASSRGMPHQPQHF,TGTGCCAGCAGCAGAGGGATGCCCCATCAGCCCCAGCATTTT
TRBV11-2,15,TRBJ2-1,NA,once,CASSLQLFSYNEQFF,TGTGCCAGCAGCTTACAACTATTCTCCTACAATGAGCAGTTCTTC
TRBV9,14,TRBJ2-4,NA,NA,CASSVDGAKNIQYF,TGTGCCAGCAGCGTAGACGGAGCCAAAAACATTCAGTACTTC
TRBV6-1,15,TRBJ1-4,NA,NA,CASNPPLGTREKLFF,TGTGCCAGCAACCCACCGTTGGGCACTAGGGAAAAACTGTTTTTT
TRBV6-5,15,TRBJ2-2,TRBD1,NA,CASSLQGARTGELFF,TGTGCCAGCAGCCTACAGGGGGCGCGGACCGGGGAGCTGTTTTTT
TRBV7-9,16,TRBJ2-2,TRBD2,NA,CASSLIAVAGAGELFF,TGTGCCAGCAGCTTAATTGCCGTCGCGGGGGCCGGGGAGCTGTTTTTT
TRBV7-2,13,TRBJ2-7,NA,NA,CASSSILSLEQYF,TGTGCCAGCAGCAGCATCCTATCTCTCGAGCAGTACTTC
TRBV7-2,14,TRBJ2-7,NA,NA,CASSLVLPRYEQYF,TGTGCCAGCAGCTTAGTACTTCCTCGATACGAGCAGTACTTC
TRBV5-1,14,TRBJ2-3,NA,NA,CASSKDRSTDTQYF,TGCGCCAGCAGCAAGGACAGAAGCACAGATACGCAGTATTTT
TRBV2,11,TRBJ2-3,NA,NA,CASRTVDTQYF,TGTGCCAGCCGGACAGTAGATACGCAGTATTTT
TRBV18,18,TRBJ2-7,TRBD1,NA,CASSPDIGGQGLPYEQYF,TGTGCCAGCTCACCAGATATCGGCGGACAGGGCCTTCCCTACGAGCAGTACTTC
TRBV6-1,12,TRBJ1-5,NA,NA,CATVRGNQPQHF,TGTGCCACCGTACGGGGCAATCAGCCCCAGCATTTT
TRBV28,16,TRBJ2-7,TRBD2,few,CASSLYLAGGTYEQYF,TGTGCCAGCAGTTTATATCTAGCGGGAGGAACCTACGAGCAGTACTTC